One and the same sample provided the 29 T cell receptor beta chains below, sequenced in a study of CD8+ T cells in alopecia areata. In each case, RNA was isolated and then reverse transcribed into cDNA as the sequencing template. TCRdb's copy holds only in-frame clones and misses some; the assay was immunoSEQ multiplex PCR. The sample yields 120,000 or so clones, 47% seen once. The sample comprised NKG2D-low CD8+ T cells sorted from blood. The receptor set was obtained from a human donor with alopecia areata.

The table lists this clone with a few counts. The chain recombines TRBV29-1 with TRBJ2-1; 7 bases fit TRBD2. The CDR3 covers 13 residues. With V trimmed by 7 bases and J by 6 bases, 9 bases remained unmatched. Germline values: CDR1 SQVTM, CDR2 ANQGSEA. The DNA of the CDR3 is TGCAGCGCATTGGGTCCTAGCGGCAATGAGCAGTTCTTC. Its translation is CSALGPSGNEQFF.

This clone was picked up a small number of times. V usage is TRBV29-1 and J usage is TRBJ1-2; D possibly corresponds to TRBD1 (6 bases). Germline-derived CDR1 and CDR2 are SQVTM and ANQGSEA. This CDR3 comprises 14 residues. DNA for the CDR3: TGCAGTTGCCCTCGCGGAGCAGGGGACGGTGGCTACACCTTC. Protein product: CSCPRGAGDGGYTF.

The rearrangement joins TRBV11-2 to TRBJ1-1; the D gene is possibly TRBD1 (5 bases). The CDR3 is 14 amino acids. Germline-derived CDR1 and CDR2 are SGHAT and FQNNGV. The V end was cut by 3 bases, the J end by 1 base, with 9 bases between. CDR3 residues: CASSLTDGNTEAFF. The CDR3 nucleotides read TGTGCCAGCAGCTTGACAGACGGGAACACTGAAGCTTTCTTT.

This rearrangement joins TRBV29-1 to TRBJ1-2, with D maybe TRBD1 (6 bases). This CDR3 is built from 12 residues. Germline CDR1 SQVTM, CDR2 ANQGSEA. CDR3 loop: CSEQGSNYGYTF. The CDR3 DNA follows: TGCAGTGAACAGGGCAGTAACTATGGCTACACCTTC.

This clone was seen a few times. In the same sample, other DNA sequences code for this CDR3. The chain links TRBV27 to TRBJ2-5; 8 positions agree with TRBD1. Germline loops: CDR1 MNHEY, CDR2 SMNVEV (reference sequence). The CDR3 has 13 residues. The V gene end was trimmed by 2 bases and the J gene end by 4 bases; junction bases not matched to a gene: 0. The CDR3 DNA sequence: TGTGCCAGCAGTTTAGACAGGGGAGAGACCCAGTACTTC. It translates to CASSLDRGETQYF.

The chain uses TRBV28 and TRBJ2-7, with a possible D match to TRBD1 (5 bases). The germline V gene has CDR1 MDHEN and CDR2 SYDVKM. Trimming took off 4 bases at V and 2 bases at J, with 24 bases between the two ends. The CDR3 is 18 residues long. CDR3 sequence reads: CASSSSRWTPKIPYEQYF. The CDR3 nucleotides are TGTGCCAGCAGTTCTTCCCGATGGACACCCAAAATCCCCTACGAGCAGTACTTC.

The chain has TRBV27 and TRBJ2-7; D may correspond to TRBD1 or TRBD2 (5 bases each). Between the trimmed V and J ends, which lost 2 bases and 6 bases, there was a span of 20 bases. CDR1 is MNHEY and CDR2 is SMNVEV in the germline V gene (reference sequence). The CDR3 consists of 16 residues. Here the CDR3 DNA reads TGTGCCAGCAGTTTAACCGGGGACCGCCTGGGTGGCGAGCAGTACTTC. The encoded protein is CASSLTGDRLGGEQYF.

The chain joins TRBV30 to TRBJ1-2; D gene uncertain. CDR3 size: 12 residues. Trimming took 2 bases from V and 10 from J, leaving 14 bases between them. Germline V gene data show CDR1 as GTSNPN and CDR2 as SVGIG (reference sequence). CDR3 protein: CAWSMEGWAYTF. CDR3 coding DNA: TGTGCCTGGAGTATGGAGGGATGGGCCTACACCTTC.

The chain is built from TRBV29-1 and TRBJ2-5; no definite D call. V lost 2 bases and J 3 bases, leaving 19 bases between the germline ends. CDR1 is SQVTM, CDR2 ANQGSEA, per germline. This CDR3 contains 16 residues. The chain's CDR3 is CSVETLTSPREETQYF. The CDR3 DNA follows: TGCAGCGTTGAAACCCTCACGAGCCCAAGGGAAGAGACCCAGTACTTC.

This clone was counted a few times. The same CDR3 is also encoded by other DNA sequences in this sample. CDR3: CASSLDGETQYF. The CDR3 DNA reads TGTGCCAGCAGCTTAGATGGGGAGACCCAGTACTTC. The chain has TRBV11-2 and TRBJ2-5, with D hard to call. Germline values: CDR1 SGHAT, CDR2 FQNNGV. CDR3 length: 12 residues. Trimming removed 0 bases at V and 5 bases at J, with 4 bases between.

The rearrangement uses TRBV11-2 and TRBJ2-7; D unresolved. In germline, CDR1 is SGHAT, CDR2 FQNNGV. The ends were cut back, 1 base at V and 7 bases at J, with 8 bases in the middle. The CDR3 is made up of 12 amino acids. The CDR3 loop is CASSLGTPEQYF. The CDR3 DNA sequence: TGTGCCAGCAGCTTAGGGACGCCTGAGCAGTACTTC.

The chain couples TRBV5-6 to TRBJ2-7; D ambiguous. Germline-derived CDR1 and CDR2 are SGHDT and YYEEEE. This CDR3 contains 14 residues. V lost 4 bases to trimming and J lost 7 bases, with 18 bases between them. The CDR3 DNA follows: TGTGCCAGCAGCCACCGGGCCCGGAACGAGGAGCAGTACTTC. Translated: CASSHRARNEEQYF.

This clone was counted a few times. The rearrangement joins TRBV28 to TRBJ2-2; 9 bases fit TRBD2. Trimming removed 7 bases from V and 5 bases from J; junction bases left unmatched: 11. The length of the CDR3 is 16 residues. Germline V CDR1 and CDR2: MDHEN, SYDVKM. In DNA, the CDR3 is TGTGCCAGCACTGTAGCGGGGGACGTATCGACCGGGGAGCTGTTTTTT. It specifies CASTVAGDVSTGELFF.

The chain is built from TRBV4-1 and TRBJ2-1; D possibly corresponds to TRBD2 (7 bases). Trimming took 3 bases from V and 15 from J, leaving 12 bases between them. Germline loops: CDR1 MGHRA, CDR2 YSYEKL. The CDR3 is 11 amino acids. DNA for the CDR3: TGCGCCAGCAGCCACGGGGCGGGGGCGTTCTTC. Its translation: CASSHGAGAFF.

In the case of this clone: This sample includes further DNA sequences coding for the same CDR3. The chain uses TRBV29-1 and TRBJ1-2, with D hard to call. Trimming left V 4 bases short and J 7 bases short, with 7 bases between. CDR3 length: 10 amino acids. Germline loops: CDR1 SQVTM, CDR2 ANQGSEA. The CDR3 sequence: CSVVSSGYTF. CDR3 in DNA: TGCAGCGTTGTTTCGAGTGGCTACACCTTC. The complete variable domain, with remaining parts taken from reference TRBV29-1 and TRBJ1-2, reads SAVISQKPSRDICQRGTSLTIQCQVDSQVTMMFWYRQQPGQSLTLIATANQGSEATYESGFVIDKFPISRPNLTFSTLTVSNMSPEDSSIYLCSVVSSGYTFGSGTRLTVV.

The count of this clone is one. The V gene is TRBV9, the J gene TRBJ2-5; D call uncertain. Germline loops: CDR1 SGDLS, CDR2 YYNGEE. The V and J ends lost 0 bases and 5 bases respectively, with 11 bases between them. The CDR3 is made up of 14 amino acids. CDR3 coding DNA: TGTGCCAGCAGCGTAGCGAGCAGCCAGGAGACCCAGTACTTC. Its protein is CASSVASSQETQYF.

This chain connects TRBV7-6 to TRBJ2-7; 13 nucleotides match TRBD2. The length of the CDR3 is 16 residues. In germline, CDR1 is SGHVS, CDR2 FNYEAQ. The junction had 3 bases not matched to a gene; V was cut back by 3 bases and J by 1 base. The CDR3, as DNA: TGTGCCAGCAGCTTCGGGACTAGCGGGGCTTCCTACGAGCAGTACTTC. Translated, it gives CASSFGTSGASYEQYF.

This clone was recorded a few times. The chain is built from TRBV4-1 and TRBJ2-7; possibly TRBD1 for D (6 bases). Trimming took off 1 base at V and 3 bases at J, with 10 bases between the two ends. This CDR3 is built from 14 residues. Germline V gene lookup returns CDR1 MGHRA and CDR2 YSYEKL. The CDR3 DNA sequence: TGCGCCAGCAGCCAAGTTGAGGGGGACTACGAGCAGTACTTC. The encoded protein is CASSQVEGDYEQYF.

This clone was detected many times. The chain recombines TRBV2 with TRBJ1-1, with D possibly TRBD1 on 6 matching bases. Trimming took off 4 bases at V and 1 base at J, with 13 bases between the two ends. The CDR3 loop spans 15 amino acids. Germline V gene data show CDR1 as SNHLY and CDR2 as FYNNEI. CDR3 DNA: TGTGCCAGCAGTGGTACAGGGATGGGGAACACTGAAGCTTTCTTT. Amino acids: CASSGTGMGNTEAFF.

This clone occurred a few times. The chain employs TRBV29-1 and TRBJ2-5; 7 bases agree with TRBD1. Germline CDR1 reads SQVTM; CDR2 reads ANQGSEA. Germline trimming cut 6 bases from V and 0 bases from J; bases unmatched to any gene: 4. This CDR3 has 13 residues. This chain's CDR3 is CSVEGQNQETQYF. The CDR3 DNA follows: TGCAGCGTCGAGGGACAGAACCAAGAGACCCAGTACTTC.

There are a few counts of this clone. In nucleotides, the CDR3 is TGTGCCAGCAGTTCCAGCGGGGGGACAGATACGCAGTATTTT. Translation: CASSSSGGTDTQYF. V usage is TRBV6-5 and J usage is TRBJ2-3; 9 bases align to TRBD2. With V trimmed by 4 bases and J by 3 bases, 2 bases remained unmatched. In germline, CDR1 is MNHEY, CDR2 SVGAGI. The CDR3 loop spans 14 amino acids.

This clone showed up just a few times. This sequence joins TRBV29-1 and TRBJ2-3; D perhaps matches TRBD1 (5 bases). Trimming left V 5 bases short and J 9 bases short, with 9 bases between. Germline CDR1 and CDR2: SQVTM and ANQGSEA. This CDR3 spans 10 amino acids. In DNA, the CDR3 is TGCAGCGTTCCGTCAGGGACGCAGTATTTT. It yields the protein CSVPSGTQYF.

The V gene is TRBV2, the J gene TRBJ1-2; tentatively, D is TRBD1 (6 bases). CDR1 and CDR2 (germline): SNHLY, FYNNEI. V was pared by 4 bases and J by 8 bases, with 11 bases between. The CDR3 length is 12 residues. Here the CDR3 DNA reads TGTGCCAGCAGTGGGGACAAGGAGGGCTACACCTTC. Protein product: CASSGDKEGYTF.

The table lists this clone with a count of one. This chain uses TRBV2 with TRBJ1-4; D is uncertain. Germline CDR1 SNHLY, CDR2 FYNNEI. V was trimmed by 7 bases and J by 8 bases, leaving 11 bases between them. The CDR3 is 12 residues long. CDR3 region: CASTASSEKLFF. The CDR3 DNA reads TGTGCCAGCACTGCAAGTAGCGAAAAACTGTTTTTT.

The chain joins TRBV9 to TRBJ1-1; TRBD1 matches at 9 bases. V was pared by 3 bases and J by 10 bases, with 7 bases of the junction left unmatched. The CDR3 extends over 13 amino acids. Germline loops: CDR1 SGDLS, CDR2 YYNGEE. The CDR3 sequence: CASSARDRAVAFF. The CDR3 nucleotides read TGTGCCAGCAGCGCCCGGGACAGGGCTGTAGCTTTCTTT.

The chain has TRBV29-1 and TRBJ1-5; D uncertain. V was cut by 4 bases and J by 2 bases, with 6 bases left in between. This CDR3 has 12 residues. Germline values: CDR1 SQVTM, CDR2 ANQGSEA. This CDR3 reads CSVGTGNQPQHF. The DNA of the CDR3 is TGCAGCGTTGGAACAGGCAATCAGCCCCAGCATTTT.

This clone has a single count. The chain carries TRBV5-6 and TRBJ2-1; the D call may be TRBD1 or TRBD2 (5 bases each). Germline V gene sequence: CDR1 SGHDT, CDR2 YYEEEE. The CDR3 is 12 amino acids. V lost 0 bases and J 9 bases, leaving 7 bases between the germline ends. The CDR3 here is CASSLGGAEQFF. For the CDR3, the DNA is TGTGCCAGCAGCTTGGGAGGGGCTGAGCAGTTCTTC. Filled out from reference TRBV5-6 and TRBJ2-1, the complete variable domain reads DAGVTQSPTHLIKTRGQQVTLRCSPKSGHDTVSWYQQALGQGPQFIFQYYEEEERQRGNFPDRFSGHQFPNYSSELNVNALLLGDSALYLCASSLGGAEQFFGPGTRLTVL.

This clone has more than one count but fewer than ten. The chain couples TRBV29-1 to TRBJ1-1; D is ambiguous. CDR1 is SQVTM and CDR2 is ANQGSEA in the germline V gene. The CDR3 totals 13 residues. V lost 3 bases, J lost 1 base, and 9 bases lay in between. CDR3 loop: CSVDFTANTEAFF. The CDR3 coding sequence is TGCAGCGTTGACTTTACAGCGAACACTGAAGCTTTCTTT.

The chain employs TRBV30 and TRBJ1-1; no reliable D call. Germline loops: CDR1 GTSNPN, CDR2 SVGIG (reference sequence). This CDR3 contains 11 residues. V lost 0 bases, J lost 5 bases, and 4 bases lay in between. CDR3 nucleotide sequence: TGTGCCTGGAGTGTGGGGACTGAAGCTTTCTTT. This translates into CAWSVGTEAFF.